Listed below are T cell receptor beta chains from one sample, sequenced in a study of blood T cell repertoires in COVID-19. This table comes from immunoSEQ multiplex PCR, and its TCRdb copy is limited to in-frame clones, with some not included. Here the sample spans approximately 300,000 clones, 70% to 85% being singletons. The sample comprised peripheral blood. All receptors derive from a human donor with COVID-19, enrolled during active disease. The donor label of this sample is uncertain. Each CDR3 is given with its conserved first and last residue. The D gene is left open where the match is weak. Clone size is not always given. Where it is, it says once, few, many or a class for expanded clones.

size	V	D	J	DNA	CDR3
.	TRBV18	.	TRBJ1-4	TGTGCCAGCTCTCCCGGAGGGTCGGAAGGGGAAAAACTGTTTTTT	CASSPGGSEGEKLFF
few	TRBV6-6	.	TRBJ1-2	TGTGCCAGCAGTTACTACCCAGAAAACTATGGCTACACCTTC	CASSYYPENYGYTF
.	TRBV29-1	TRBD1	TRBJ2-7	TGCAGCGTTGAATCCAGGGGGACCGAGCAGTACTTC	CSVESRGTEQYF
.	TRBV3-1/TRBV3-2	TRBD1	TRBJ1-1	TGTGCCAGCAGCCGGACAGGGGGGTTGAACACTGAAGCTTTCTTT	CASSRTGGLNTEAFF
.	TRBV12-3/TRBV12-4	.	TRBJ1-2	TGTGCCAGCAGTTTTGGGGGCCCCAATGGCTACACCTTC	CASSFGGPNGYTF
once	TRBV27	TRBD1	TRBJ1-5	TGTGCCAGCAGTTCGCCTTTAAACAGGGGCGAGCAGCCCCAGCATTTT	CASSSPLNRGEQPQHF
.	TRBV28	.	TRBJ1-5	TGTGCCAGCAACAACAGCCCAGGTAGTCATAGCAATCAGCCCCAGCATTTT	CASNNSPGSHSNQPQHF
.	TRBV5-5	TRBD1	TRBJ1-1	TGTGCCAGCAGCTGGGCCTCTACGGGACAGATGAACACTGAAGCTTTCTTT	CASSWASTGQMNTEAFF
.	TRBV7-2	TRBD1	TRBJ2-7	TGTGCCAGCAGCGGGACAGGGTCCTACGAGCAGTACTTC	CASSGTGSYEQYF
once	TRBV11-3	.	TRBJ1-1	TGTGCCAGCAGCTTGGGCAGGGGAAACACTGAAGCTTTCTTT	CASSLGRGNTEAFF
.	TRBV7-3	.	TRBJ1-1	TGTGCCAGCAGCTTAGAGGCGGTTCTGACTGAAGCTTTCTTT	CASSLEAVLTEAFF
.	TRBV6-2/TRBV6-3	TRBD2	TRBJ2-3	TGTGCCAGCAGCGGGACTAGCGGCTACGTTTCCACAGATACGCAGTATTTT	CASSGTSGYVSTDTQYF
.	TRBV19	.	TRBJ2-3	TGTGCCAGTATCCGCAGGGCCGCCCCCCCGGATACGCAGTATTTT	CASIRRAAPPDTQYF
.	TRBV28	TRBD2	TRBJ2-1	TGTGCCAGCGGGCGACTAGCGGGTTCAAGTGAGCAGTTCTTC	CASGRLAGSSEQFF
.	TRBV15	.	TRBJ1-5	TGTGCCACCAGCAGAGAGGTCCTTGCGGAGGGATTCAATCAGCCCCAGCATTTT	CATSREVLAEGFNQPQHF
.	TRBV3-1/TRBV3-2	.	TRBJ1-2	TGTGCCGCGGGAGGGATGGAGGGTGGCTACACCTTC	CAAGGMEGGYTF
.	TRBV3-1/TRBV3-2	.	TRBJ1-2	TGTGCCAGCAGCCAAGATGCCGCACTTAAAGGCTACACCTTC	CASSQDAALKGYTF
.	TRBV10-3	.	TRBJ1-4	TGTGCCATCAGTGATGGCAGTTCGAATGAAAAACTGTTTTTT	CAISDGSSNEKLFF
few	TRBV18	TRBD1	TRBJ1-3	TGTGCCAGCTCACCACTCCCGGACAGGGTTACCATATATTTT	CASSPLPDRVTIYF
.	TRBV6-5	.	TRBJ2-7	TGTGCCAGCAGTAGGGGTGGGAGGTCCTCCTACGAGCAGTACTTC	CASSRGGRSSYEQYF
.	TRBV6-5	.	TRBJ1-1	TGTGCCAGCACAGGACAGAACACTGAAGCTTTCTTT	CASTGQNTEAFF
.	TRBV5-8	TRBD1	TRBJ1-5	TGTGCCAGCAGCTTTACCGGGACAGGGAATCAGCCCCAGCATTTT	CASSFTGTGNQPQHF
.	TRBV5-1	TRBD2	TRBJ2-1	TGCGCCAGCAGCTCGAGTAGCGGGAGGGCCATGAATGAGCAGTTCTTC	CASSSSSGRAMNEQFF
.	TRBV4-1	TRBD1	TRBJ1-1	TGCGCCAGCAGCCACCGGGACAGGGGTTACACTGAAGCTTTCTTT	CASSHRDRGYTEAFF
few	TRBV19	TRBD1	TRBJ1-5	TGTGCCAGTAGCCTAAAGGGGACAGCAGATCAGCCCCAGCATTTT	CASSLKGTADQPQHF
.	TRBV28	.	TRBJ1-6	TGTGCCAGCAGTTTAGCGGGGGTGGGTGAGTCACCCCTCCACTTT	CASSLAGVGESPLHF
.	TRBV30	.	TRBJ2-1	TGTGCCTTAAGGCCGGGAGTTGTCTCCTACAATGAGCAGTTCTTC	CALRPGVVSYNEQFF
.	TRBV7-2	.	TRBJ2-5	TGTGCCAGCTCTACGGGAGAGACCCAGTACTTC	CASSTGETQYF
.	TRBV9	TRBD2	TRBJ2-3	TGTGCCAGCAGCGGCCGTAGCGGGAGAGGGGGGCTAACAGATACGCAGTATTTT	CASSGRSGRGGLTDTQYF
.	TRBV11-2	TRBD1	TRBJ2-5	TGTGCCAGCACAATGGACAGGGGCCAGGGAGAGACCCAGTACTTC	CASTMDRGQGETQYF
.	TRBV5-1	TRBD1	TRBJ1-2	TGCGCCAGCAGCCAGGAGGACAGGGGATTATACTATGGCTACACCTTC	CASSQEDRGLYYGYTF
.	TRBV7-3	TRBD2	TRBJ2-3	TGTGCCAGCAGGCCGCGGGGGGCCACAGATACGCAGTATTTT	CASRPRGATDTQYF
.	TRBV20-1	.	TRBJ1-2	TGCAGTGCTAGTCGCGGGGGCCCCTATGGCTACACCTTC	CSASRGGPYGYTF
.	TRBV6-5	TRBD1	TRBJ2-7	TGTGCCAGCAGCTTGGGACAGGGTGAGTTCGAGCAGTACTTC	CASSLGQGEFEQYF
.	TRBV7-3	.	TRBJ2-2	TGTGCCAGCAGCCCGCGCCGGAACACCGGGGAGCTGTTTTTT	CASSPRRNTGELFF
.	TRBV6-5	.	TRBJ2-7	TGTGCCAGCAGATTTTATAGCGGTCCAACCTACGAGCAGTACTTC	CASRFYSGPTYEQYF
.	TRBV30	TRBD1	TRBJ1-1	TGTGCCTGGAGCGCGGGGACAGGAGAAACTGAAGCTTTCTTT	CAWSAGTGETEAFF
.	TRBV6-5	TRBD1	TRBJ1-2	TGTGCCAGCAGCCTGACAGGGGGAGGCTACACCTTC	CASSLTGGGYTF
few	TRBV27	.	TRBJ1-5	TGTGCCAGCAGTTTAATGGGAGGCGATCAGCCCCAGCATTTT	CASSLMGGDQPQHF
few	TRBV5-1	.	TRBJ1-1	TGCGCCAGCAGCCCTTCCCGCGACGGACAAACAGGGAACACTGAAGCTTTCTTT	CASSPSRDGQTGNTEAFF
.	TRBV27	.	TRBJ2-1	TGTGCCTCCCTCGGGTTAGACAATGAGCAGTTCTTC	CASLGLDNEQFF
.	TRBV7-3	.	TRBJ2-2	TGTGCCAGCAGCTTAATAGCCTTGAACACCGGGGAGCTGTTTTTT	CASSLIALNTGELFF
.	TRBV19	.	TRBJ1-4	TGTGCCAGTAGTATTACCGGCGGGCCAACTAATGAAAAACTGTTTTTT	CASSITGGPTNEKLFF
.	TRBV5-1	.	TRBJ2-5	TGCGCCAGCAGCTTGACGGGAGATCCTCACAAAGAGACCCAGTACTTC	CASSLTGDPHKETQYF
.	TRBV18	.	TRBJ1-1	TGTGCCAGCTCACCCCAAACAGGGAACCTGAACACTGAAGCTTTCTTT	CASSPQTGNLNTEAFF
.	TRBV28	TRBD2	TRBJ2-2	TGTGCCAGCAGTCCCCCACTAGCGGGAGTGGGCGGGGAGCTGTTTTTT	CASSPPLAGVGGELFF
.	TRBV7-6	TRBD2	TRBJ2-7	TGTGCCAGCAGCTCCTCTTCGGGGGGAGGGCAGTACTTC	CASSSSSGGGQYF
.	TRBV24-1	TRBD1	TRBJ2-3	TGTGCCACCAGTGATTTTCAGGGGGGCACAGATACGCAGTATTTT	CATSDFQGGTDTQYF
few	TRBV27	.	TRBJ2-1	TGTGCCAGCAGTTTGGCGGTGGCGGGCAATGAGCAGTTCTTC	CASSLAVAGNEQFF
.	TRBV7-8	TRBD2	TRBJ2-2	TGTGCCAGCAGCTACCGGACTAGCGGGAGTACCGGGGAGCTGTTTTTT	CASSYRTSGSTGELFF
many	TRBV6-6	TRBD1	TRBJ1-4	TGTGCCAGCACCTACGGACAGGTGGGCGAAAAACTGTTTTTT	CASTYGQVGEKLFF
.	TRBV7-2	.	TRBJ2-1	TGTGCCAGCAGGTTTGGGGGGATGTACAATGAGCAGTTCTTC	CASRFGGMYNEQFF
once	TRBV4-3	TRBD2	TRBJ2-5	TGCGCCAGCAGCCAAGGTCGGGCTAGCGGGAGAGGTGAGACCCAGTACTTC	CASSQGRASGRGETQYF
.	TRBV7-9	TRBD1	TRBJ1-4	TGTGCCAGCAGCTTACTCTCAGGGGGAGATGCAACTAATGAAAAACTGTTTTTT	CASSLLSGGDATNEKLFF
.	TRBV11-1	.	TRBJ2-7	TGTGCCAGCAGCTTGTCGGACTTCGCCTCCTACGAGCAGTACTTC	CASSLSDFASYEQYF